The 17 T cell receptor beta chains given below trace back to one sample, sequenced in a study of T-cell memory formation after mild COVID-19. Via MiXCR, TCRdb re-called the 5' RACE reads, giving one row per CDR3 protein. The sample comprises some 57,000 distinct CDR3 sequences, approximately 12% of which are singletons, and about 25% rests with the top ten. The source material was PBMCs or a T cell subset sorted from them (not recorded which). The receptors stem from a man aged 18 to 29 who had mild COVID-19 (a few samples of this study predate the infection). Cell type and time point are not known.

This clonotype has only a few counts. The chain is built from TRBV27 and TRBJ1-5; D gene ambiguous. Germline assignment: CDR1 MNHEY and CDR2 SMNVEV (reference sequence). Trimming took 5 bases from V and 6 from J, leaving 14 bases between them. The CDR3 extends over 14 amino acids. The chain's CDR3 is CASSAGAFGQPQHF. The CDR3 DNA follows: TGTGCCAGCAGTGCCGGCGCGTTCGGTCAGCCCCAGCATTTT.

At least ten counts were recorded for this clonotype. The rearrangement uses TRBV7-2 and TRBJ2-1; weak D call: TRBD2 (6 bases). This CDR3 is 15 amino acids long. CDR1 is SGHTA and CDR2 is FQGNSA in the germline V gene. Trimming stripped 8 bases from V and 8 bases from J, with 22 bases between. CDR3 sequence: CASRLLSGWQDEQFF. The CDR3, as DNA: TGTGCCAGCCGATTGCTCAGCGGGTGGCAGGATGAGCAGTTCTTC.

This chain joins TRBV4-1 and TRBJ2-3; D unresolved. This CDR3 region has 16 residues. V lost 0 bases to trimming and J lost 0 bases, with 10 bases between them. CDR1 MGHRA and CDR2 YSYEKL come from the germline V gene. CDR3 region: CASSQERAPSTDTQYF. The CDR3 nucleotides read TGCGCCAGCAGCCAAGAACGAGCTCCTAGCACAGATACGCAGTATTTT.

This rearrangement joins TRBV10-2 to TRBJ1-1; TRBD1 might be the D (5 bases). Germline V CDR1 and CDR2: WSHSY, SAAADI. V lost 4 bases to trimming and J lost 10 bases, with 13 bases between them. The CDR3 covers 12 residues. As DNA, the CDR3 is TGCGCCAGCAGTGGCCCGACAGTTTCAGCTTTCTTT. Translated, it gives CASSGPTVSAFF.

This clonotype was recorded at least ten times. The chain combines TRBV20-1 with TRBJ2-2; the match to TRBD1 covers 10 bases. The CDR3 consists of 13 residues. Germline V gene sequence: CDR1 DFQATT, CDR2 SNEGSKA (reference sequence). V was clipped by 5 bases and J by 4 bases; unmatched bases: 1. Here the CDR3 DNA reads TGCAGTGCTTGGGACAGGGGCACCGGGGAGCTGTTTTTT. Translating gives CSAWDRGTGELFF.

V and J are TRBV5-1 and TRBJ2-7; 8 bases line up with TRBD1. The CDR3 sequence is 17 residues long. Trimming cost V 4 bases and J 4 bases; bases outside gene matches: 16. CDR1 is SGHRS, CDR2 YFSETQ, per germline. This CDR3 is CASSMQGATTGIYEQYF. The CDR3 DNA sequence: TGCGCCAGCAGCATGCAGGGGGCTACAACGGGGATATACGAGCAGTACTTC.

This clonotype has at least ten counts. The chain joins TRBV25-1 to TRBJ1-6; the D is unclear. V was pared by 2 bases and J by 1 base, with 6 bases between. The germline V gene has CDR1 MGHDK and CDR2 SYGVNS. CDR3 length: 15 amino acids. The CDR3 DNA sequence: TGTGCCAGCAGTGAAAAGGATTCCTATAATTCACCCCTCCACTTT. Translated, it gives CASSEKDSYNSPLHF.

The chain carries TRBV20-1 and TRBJ2-3, with 8 bases fitting TRBD1. The CDR3 extends over 15 amino acids. Germline CDR1 reads DFQATT; CDR2 reads SNEGSKA (reference sequence). V gave up 2 bases and J gave up 4 bases; unmatched junction bases: 8. The CDR3 region is CSARIATGAPDTQYF. CDR3 nucleotide sequence: TGCAGTGCTAGAATAGCGACAGGGGCCCCAGATACGCAGTATTTT.

This clonotype was detected only a few times. This sequence joins TRBV9 and TRBJ2-2; the match to TRBD2 covers 11 bases. CDR1 SGDLS and CDR2 YYNGEE come from the germline V gene. This CDR3 is 18 amino acids long. Trimming at V came to 0 bases and at J to 1 base, leaving 5 bases not matched to a gene. This CDR3 is CASSVGLAGGVNTGELFF. In DNA form, the CDR3 reads TGTGCCAGCAGCGTAGGGCTAGCGGGGGGAGTGAACACCGGGGAGCTGTTTTTT.

There are a few counts of this clonotype. The chain is built from TRBV21-1 and TRBJ2-2; TRBD1, as called in the table, went unchecked against the DNA. TRBV21-1 is deemed a pseudogene. This CDR3 spans 16 amino acids. CDR3 in DNA: TGTGCCAGCAGCAACGAACAGGGTGCGAACACCGGGGAGCTGTTTTTT. Its protein product is CASSNEQGANTGELFF.

The chain links TRBV10-2 to TRBJ1-2, with no clear D. The CDR3 spans 16 residues. The germline gives CDR1 WSHSY, CDR2 SAAADI. V shed 3 bases and J shed 7 bases, with 21 bases lying between them. CDR3 in amino acids: CASSDPTPAGRSGYTF. The CDR3 nucleotides are TGCGCCAGCAGTGACCCTACCCCGGCGGGGAGAAGTGGCTACACCTTC.

This clonotype has more than one count but fewer than ten. This sequence joins TRBV10-3 and TRBJ1-1; no reliable D call. Germline V gene lookup returns CDR1 ENHRY and CDR2 SYGVKD. Trimming took 5 bases from V and 8 from J, leaving 15 bases between them. This CDR3 spans 13 amino acids. The CDR3 here is CAISIQRGTEAFF. In nucleotides, the CDR3 is TGTGCCATCAGTATTCAGCGGGGAACCGAAGCTTTCTTT.

This clonotype was observed at least ten times. This chain links TRBV7-9 with TRBJ2-1; 9 bases are shared with TRBD2. Germline V gene sequence: CDR1 SEHNR, CDR2 FQNEAQ (reference sequence). The V gene end was trimmed by 3 bases and the J gene end by 1 base; junction bases not matched to a gene: 4. The CDR3 extends over 16 amino acids. CDR3 coding DNA: TGTGCCAGCAGCTTGGCGGGGGGGCCTTCCTACAATGAGCAGTTCTTC. Protein sequence: CASSLAGGPSYNEQFF.

V usage is TRBV30 and J usage is TRBJ2-1; D gene uncertain. The CDR3 is 14 amino acids. V gave up 3 bases and J gave up 2 bases, with 11 bases separating them. Germline V lookup: CDR1 GTSNPN, CDR2 SVGIG (reference sequence). The CDR3 sequence: CAWSDESTYNEQFF. The CDR3 DNA reads TGTGCCTGGAGCGACGAATCAACCTACAATGAGCAGTTCTTC.

In DNA, the CDR3 is TGTGCCAGCAGCTCAGCAAGGGGCGCTGAAAAGGAAAAACTGTTTTTT. This codes for CASSSARGAEKEKLFF. The chain links TRBV11-2 to TRBJ1-4; possibly TRBD1 for D (5 bases). Germline CDR1 is SGHAT and CDR2 is FQNNGV. Trimming stripped 4 bases from V and 8 bases from J, with 20 bases between. The CDR3 totals 16 residues. Full variable domain (remainder filled in from reference TRBV11-2 and TRBJ1-4): EAGVAQSPRYKIIEKRQSVAFWCNPISGHATLYWYQQILGQGPKLLIQFQNNGVVDDSQLPKDRFSAERLKGVDSTLKIQPAKLEDSAVYLCASSSARGAEKEKLFFGSGTQLSVL.

The chain recombines TRBV12-3 or TRBV12-4 with TRBJ2-1; maybe TRBD1 (5 bases). Trimming left V 5 bases short and J 15 bases short, with 20 bases between. The CDR3 has 13 residues. DNA for the CDR3: TGTGCCAGCAGTGCCGAAGGGGTAGAGAAGGGGTTCTTC. This encodes CASSAEGVEKGFF.

The genes are TRBV5-1 and TRBJ1-1, with D hard to call. The CDR3 has 13 residues. The germline V and J ends were trimmed by 3 bases and 0 bases, with 6 bases remaining between them. The germline V gene encodes CDR1 SGHRS and CDR2 YFSETQ. CDR3 in DNA: TGCGCCAGCAGCTCCGGGGTGAACACTGAAGCTTTCTTT. Its translation: CASSSGVNTEAFF.